This is a list of T cell receptor beta chains from one sample in a study of identical twins. TCRdb re-called the 5' RACE reads through MiXCR, storing one row per CDR3 protein. The table has some 730,000 distinct CDR3 sequences, 15% to 20% seen once. These data are also associated with another study on T cells expressing NK-cell markers.

The material sequenced was PBMCs. These receptors all stem from a young woman in good health. The CDR3 runs from the conserved cysteine through the conserved F or W. Fields, in order: D gene, clone size, J gene, V gene, CDR3 protein, CDR3 DNA. A D gene is named only where the DNA matches it firmly. Size is omitted from some rows. Given values are once, few, many or a class for expanded clones.

d_gene: .
abundance: .
j_gene: TRBJ2-5
v_gene: TRBV7-2
CDR3aa: CASSPGRAQETQYF
CDR3nt: TGTGCCAGCAGCCCCGGTAGGGCGCAAGAGACCCAGTACTTC

d_gene: .
abundance: few
j_gene: TRBJ2-1
v_gene: TRBV9
CDR3aa: CASSVGGRENEQFF
CDR3nt: TGTGCCAGCAGCGTCGGGGGGCGAGAGAATGAGCAGTTCTTC

d_gene: .
abundance: .
j_gene: TRBJ2-5
v_gene: TRBV11-2
CDR3aa: CASSKGITEAQYF
CDR3nt: TGTGCCAGCAGCAAGGGTATTACTGAGGCCCAGTACTTC

d_gene: .
abundance: few
j_gene: TRBJ2-3
v_gene: TRBV20-1
CDR3aa: CSLLGGGSTDTQYF
CDR3nt: TGCAGCCTTTTGGGGGGCGGTAGCACAGATACGCAGTATTTT

d_gene: TRBD1
abundance: many
j_gene: TRBJ2-7
v_gene: TRBV5-5
CDR3aa: CASSLKGQGSYEQYF
CDR3nt: TGTGCCAGCAGCTTGAAGGGACAGGGGTCCTACGAGCAGTACTTC

d_gene: TRBD2
abundance: .
j_gene: TRBJ2-5
v_gene: TRBV12-3/TRBV12-4
CDR3aa: CASSPLGTSGTQYF
CDR3nt: TGTGCCAGCAGTCCCCTCGGGACTAGCGGAACCCAGTACTTC

d_gene: TRBD1
abundance: .
j_gene: TRBJ1-2
v_gene: TRBV18
CDR3aa: CASSPDRADGYTF
CDR3nt: TGTGCCAGCTCACCTGACAGGGCTGATGGCTACACCTTC

d_gene: TRBD2
abundance: few
j_gene: TRBJ2-3
v_gene: TRBV20-1
CDR3aa: CSARGAGGTTDTQYF
CDR3nt: TGCAGTGCTAGGGGAGCGGGAGGGACCACAGATACGCAGTATTTT

d_gene: TRBD2
abundance: few
j_gene: TRBJ2-3
v_gene: TRBV29-1
CDR3aa: CSVEGGAGRVDTQYF
CDR3nt: TGCAGCGTTGAAGGGGGAGCGGGGAGAGTGGATACGCAGTATTTT

d_gene: .
abundance: once
j_gene: TRBJ1-2
v_gene: TRBV7-3
CDR3aa: CASSFQIRQESYTF
CDR3nt: TGTGCCAGCAGCTTCCAAATACGACAGGAGAGCTACACCTTC

d_gene: .
abundance: .
j_gene: TRBJ2-3
v_gene: TRBV7-3
CDR3aa: CASSRNSGSSTDTQYF
CDR3nt: TGTGCCAGCAGCCGTAATTCAGGGTCTAGCACAGATACGCAGTATTTT